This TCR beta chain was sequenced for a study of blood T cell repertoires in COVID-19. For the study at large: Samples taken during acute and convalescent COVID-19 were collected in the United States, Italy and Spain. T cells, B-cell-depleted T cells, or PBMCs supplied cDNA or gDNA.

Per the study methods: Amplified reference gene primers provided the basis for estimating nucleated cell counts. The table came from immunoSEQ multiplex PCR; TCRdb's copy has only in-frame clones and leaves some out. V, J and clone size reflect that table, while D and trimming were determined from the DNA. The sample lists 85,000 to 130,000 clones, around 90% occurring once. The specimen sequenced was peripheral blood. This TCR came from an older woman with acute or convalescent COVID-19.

In DNA, the CDR3 is TGTGCCAGCAGCGTAGGCCATCAAGTCGCGGGGCCCCAGCATTTT. It codes for CASSVGHQVAGPQHF. This chain uses TRBV9 with TRBJ1-5; D remains unclear. This CDR3 has 15 residues. V was trimmed by 0 bases and J by 9 bases, leaving 16 bases between them. The V gene's germline CDR1 is SGDLS and CDR2 YYNGEE.